This entry concerns a single T cell receptor beta chain. The isolated RNA, all of it, was reverse transcribed, so expressed TCRB transcripts were what got sequenced. Profiled with immunoSEQ multiplex PCR; TCRdb holds only in-frame clones, not every one. The table lists roughly 170,000 clones, about 13% of them singletons, with about 0.58% in the top ten. The CDR3 extends over 13 amino acids. CDR1 is SGHTA, CDR2 FQGNSA, per germline. The V end lost 2 bases, the J end lost 4 bases, and 9 bases lay between the germline ends. The data derive from a study of beta chain features in type 1 diabetes. The TCR was taken from a woman between 18 and 29 years old in good health. The sample was central memory CD4+ T cells from blood. V is TRBV7-2 and J is TRBJ2-7; D perhaps matches TRBD1 (5 bases). The CDR3 bases are TGTGCCAGCAGCTTATCCCGACAGTACGAGCAGTACTTC. Protein: CASSLSRQYEQYF.